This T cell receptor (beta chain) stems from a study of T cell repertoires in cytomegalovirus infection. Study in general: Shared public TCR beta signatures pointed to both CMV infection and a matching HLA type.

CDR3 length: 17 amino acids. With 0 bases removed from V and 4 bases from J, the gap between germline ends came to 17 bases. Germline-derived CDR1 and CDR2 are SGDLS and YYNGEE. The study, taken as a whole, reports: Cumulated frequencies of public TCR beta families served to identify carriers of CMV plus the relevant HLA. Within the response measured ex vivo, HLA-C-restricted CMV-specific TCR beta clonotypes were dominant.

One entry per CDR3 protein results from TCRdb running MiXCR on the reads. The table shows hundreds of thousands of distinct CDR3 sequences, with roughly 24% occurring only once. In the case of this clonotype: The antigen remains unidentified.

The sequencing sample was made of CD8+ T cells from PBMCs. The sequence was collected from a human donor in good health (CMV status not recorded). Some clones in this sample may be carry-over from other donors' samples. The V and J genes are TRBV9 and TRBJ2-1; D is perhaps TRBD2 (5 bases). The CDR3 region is CASSVGGGSHLYNEQFF. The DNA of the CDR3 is TGTGCCAGCAGCGTAGGAGGAGGATCCCACCTTTACAATGAGCAGTTCTTC.